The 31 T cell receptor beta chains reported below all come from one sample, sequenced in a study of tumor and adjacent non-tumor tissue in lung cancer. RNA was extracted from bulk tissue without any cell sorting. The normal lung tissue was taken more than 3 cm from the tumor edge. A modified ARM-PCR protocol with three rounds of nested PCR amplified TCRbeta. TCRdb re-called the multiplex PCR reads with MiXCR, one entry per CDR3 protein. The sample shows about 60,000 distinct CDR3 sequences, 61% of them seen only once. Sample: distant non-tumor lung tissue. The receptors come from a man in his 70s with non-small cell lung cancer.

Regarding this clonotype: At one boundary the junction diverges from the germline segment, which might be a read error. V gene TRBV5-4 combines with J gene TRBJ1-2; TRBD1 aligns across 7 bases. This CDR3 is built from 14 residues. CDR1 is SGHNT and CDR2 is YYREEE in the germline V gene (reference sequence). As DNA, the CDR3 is TGTGTCAGCAGCCGAGAACAGGGGCGGGATGGCTGCACCTTC. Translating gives CVSSREQGRDGCTF.

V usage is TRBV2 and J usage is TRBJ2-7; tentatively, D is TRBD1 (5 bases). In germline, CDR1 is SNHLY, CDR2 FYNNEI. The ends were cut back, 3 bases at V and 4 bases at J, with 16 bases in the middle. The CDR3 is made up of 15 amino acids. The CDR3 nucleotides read TGTGCCAGCAGTGATTCACGAGTGGGGCGTTACGAGCAGTACTTC. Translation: CASSDSRVGRYEQYF.

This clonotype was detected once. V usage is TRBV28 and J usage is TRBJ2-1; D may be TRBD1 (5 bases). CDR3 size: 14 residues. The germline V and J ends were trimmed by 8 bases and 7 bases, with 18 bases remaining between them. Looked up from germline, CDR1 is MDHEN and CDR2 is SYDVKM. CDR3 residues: CASGLARDWNEQFF. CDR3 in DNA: TGTGCCAGCGGGCTTGCCAGGGATTGGAATGAGCAGTTCTTC. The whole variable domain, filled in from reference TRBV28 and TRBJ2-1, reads DVKVTQSSRYLVKRTGEKVFLECVQDMDHENMFWYRQDPGLGLRLIYFSYDVKMKEKGDIPEGYSVSREKKERFSLILESASTNQTSMYLCASGLARDWNEQFFGPGTRLTVL.

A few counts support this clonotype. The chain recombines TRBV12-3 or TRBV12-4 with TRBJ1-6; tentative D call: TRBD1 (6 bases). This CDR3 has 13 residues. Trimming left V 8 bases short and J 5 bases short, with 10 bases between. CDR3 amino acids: CASRQVHNSPLHF. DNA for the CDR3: TGTGCCAGCCGACAGGTTCATAATTCACCCCTCCACTTT.

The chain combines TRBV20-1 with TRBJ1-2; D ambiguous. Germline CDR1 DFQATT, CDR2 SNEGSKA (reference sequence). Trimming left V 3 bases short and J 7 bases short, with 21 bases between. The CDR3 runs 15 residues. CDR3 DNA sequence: TGCAGTGCTAGTCTCACGGGCATGGGAGGAAGTGGCTACACCTTC. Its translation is CSASLTGMGGSGYTF.

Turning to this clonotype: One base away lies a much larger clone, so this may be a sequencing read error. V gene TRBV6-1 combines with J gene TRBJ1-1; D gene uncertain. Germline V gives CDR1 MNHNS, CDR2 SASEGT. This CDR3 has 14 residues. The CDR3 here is CACSVKPGNTEAFF. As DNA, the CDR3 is TGTGCCTGCAGTGTCAAGCCGGGGAACACTGAAGCTTTCTTT.

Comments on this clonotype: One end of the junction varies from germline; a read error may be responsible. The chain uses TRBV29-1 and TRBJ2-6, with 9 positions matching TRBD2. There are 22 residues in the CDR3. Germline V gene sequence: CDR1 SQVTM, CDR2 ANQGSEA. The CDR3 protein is CSVEVRCGGGSPSVSWANVLSF. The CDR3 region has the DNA TGCAGCGTTGAAGTAAGGTGCGGGGGGGGCTCACCGAGCGTCTCTTGGGCCAACGTCCTGAGTTTC.

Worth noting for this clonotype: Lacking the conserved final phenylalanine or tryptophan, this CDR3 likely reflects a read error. CDR3: CASSAGTLGETQYL. CDR3 in DNA: TGTGCCAGCAGCGCAGGGACTTTGGGAGAGACCCAGTACCTC. V usage is TRBV7-9 and J usage is TRBJ2-5; perhaps TRBD2 as D (6 bases). V lost 5 bases to trimming and J lost 4 bases, with 14 bases between them. The CDR3 spans 14 residues. Looked up from germline, CDR1 is SEHNR and CDR2 is FQNEAQ (reference sequence).

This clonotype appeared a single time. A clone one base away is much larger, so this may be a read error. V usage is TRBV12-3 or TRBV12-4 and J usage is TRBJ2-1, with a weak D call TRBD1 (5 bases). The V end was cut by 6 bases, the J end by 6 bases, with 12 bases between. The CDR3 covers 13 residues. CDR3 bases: TGTGCCAGCAGATGCTCCCAGGGCAATGAGCAGTTCTTC. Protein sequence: CASRCSQGNEQFF.

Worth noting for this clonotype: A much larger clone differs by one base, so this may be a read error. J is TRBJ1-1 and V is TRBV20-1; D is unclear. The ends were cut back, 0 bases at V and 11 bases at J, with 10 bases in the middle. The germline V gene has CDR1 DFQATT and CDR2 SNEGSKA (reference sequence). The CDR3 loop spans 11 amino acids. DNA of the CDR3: TGCAGTGCTAGAGATCGCGGTGATGCTTTCTTT. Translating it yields CSARDRGDAFF.

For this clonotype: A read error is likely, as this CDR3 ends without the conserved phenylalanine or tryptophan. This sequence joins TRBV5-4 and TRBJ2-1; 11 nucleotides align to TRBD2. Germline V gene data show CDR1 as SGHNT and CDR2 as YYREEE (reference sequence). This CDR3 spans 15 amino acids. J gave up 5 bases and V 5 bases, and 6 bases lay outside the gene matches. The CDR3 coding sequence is TGTGCCAGCAGAACCTCGGGACTAGCGGACAATGAGCAGTTCCTC. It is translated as CASRTSGLADNEQFL.

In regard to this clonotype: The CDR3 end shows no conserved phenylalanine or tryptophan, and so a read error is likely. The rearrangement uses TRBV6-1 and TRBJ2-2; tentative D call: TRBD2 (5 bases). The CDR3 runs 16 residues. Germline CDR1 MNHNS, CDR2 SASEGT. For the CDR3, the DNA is TGTGCCACCAGTGATTCACGGGGTTCGGACACCGGGGAGCTGTTTTTG. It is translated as CATSDSRGSDTGELFL.

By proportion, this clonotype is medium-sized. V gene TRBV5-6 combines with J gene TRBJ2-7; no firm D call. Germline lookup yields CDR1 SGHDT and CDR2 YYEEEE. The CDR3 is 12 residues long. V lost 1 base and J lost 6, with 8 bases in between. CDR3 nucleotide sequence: TGTGCCAGCAGCTTGTCCAGTAGCGAGCAGTACTTC. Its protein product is CASSLSSSEQYF.

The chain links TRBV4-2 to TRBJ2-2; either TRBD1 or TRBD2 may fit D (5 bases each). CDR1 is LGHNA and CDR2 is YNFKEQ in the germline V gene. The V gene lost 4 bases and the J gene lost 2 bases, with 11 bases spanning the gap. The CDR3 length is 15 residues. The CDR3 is CASSRRDGNTGELFF. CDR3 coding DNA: TGTGCCAGCAGCCGCCGGGACGGCAACACCGGGGAGCTGTTTTTT.

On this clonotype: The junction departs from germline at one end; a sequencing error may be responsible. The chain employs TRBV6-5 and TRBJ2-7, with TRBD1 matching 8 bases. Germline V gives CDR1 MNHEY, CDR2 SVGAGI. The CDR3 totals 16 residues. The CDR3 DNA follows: TGTGCCGGCAGTTACCGCGCCGGGACAGGCGGTCGAGAGCAGTACTTC. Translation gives CAGSYRAGTGGREQYF.

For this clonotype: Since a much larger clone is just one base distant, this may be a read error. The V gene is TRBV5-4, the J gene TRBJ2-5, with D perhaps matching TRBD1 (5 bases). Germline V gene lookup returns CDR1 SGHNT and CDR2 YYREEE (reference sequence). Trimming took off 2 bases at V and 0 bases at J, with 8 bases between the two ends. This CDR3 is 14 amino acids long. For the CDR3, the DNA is TGTGCCAGCAGCTTTAGGGGCAACCAAGAGACCCAGTACTTC. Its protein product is CASSFRGNQETQYF.

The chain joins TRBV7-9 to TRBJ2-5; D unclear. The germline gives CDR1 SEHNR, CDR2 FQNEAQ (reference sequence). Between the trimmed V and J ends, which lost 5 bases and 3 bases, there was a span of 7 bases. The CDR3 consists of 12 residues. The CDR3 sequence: CASSLDEETQYF. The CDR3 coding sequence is TGTGCCAGCAGCCTAGACGAAGAGACCCAGTACTTC.

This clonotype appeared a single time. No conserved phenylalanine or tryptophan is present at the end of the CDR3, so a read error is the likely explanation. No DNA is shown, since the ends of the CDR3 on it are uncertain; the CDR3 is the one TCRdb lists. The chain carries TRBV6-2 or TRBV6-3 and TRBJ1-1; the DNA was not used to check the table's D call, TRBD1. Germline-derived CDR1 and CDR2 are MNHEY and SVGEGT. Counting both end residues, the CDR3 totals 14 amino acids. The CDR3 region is CASSPQGRSFEALY.

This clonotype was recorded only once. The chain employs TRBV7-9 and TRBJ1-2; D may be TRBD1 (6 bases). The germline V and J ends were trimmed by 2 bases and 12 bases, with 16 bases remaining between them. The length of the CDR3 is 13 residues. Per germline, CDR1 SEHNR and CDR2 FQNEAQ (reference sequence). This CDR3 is CASSLRTAVGNTF. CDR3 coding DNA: TGTGCCAGCAGCTTAAGGACAGCGGTAGGCAACACCTTC.

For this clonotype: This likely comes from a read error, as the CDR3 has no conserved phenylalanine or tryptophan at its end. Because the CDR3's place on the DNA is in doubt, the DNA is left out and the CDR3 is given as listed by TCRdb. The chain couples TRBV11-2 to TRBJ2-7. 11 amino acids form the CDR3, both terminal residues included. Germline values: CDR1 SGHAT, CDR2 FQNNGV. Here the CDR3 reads CASSPREEQYL.

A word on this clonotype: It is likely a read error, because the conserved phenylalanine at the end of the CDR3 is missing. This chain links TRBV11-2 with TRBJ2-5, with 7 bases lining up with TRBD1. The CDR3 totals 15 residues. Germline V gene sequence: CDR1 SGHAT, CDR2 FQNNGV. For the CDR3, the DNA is TGTGACAGCAGCTTATACAGGGGAGAGAGAGAGACCCAGTACCTC. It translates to CDSSLYRGERETQYL.

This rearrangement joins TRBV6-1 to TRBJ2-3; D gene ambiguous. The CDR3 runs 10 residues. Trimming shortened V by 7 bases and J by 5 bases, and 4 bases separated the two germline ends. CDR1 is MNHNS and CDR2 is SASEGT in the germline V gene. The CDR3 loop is CASNQDTQYF. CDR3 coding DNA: TGTGCCAGCAACCAAGATACGCAGTATTTT.

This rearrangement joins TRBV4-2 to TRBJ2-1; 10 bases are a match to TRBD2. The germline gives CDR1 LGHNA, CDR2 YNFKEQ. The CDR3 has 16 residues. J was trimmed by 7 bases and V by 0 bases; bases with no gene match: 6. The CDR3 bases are TGTGCCAGCAGCCAAGAGCCTAGCGGGGGCTATAATGAGCAGTTCTTC. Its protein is CASSQEPSGGYNEQFF.

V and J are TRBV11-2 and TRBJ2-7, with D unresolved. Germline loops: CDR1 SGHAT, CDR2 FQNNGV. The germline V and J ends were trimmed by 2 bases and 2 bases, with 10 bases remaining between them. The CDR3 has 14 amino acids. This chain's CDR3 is CASSLTDGAYEQYF. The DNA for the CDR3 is TGTGCCAGCAGCTTAACCGACGGAGCCTACGAGCAGTACTTC. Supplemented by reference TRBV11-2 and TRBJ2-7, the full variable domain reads EAGVAQSPRYKIIEKRQSVAFWCNPISGHATLYWYQQILGQGPKLLIQFQNNGVVDDSQLPKDRFSAERLKGVDSTLKIQPAKLEDSAVYLCASSLTDGAYEQYFGPGTRLTVT.

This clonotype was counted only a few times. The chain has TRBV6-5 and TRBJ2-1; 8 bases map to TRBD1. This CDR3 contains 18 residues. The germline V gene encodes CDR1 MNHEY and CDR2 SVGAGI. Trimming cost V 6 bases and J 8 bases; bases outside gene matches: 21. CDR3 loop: CASSHTDRGQTYIDEQFF. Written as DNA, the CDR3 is TGTGCCAGCAGCCATACCGACAGGGGTCAAACATATATTGATGAGCAGTTCTTC.

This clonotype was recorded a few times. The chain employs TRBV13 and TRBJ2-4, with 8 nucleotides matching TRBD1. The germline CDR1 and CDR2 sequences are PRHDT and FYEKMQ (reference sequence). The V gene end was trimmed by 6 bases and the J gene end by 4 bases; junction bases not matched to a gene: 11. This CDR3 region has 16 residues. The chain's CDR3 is CASSNRGTGPKNIQYF. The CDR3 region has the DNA TGTGCCAGCAGTAACCGCGGGACAGGCCCTAAAAACATTCAGTACTTC.

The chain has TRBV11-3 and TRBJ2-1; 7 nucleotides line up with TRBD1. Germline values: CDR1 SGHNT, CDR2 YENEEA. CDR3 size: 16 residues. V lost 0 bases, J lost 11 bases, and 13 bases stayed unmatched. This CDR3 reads CASSLEETGFGDKQFF. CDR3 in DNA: TGTGCCAGCAGCTTAGAGGAGACAGGGTTCGGGGATAAGCAGTTCTTC.

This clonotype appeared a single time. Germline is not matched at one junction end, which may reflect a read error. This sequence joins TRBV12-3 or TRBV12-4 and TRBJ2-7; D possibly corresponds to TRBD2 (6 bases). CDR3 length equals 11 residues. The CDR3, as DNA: TGTGCCAGCGGTCTAGCGTACGAGCACTACTTC. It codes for CASGLAYEHYF.

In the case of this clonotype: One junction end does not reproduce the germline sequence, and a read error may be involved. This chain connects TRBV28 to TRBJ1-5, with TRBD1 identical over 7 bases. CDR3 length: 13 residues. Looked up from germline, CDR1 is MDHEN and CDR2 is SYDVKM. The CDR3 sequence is CVSRRTGGGPQHF. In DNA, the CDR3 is TGTGTCAGCAGGAGGACAGGCGGGGGGCCCCAGCATTTT.

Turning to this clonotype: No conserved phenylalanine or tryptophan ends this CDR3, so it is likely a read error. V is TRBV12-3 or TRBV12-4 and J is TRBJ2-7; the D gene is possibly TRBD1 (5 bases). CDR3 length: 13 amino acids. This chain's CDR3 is CASTYCREDEQYL. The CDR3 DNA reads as TGTGCCAGCACCTACTGCAGGGAAGACGAACAGTACTTA.

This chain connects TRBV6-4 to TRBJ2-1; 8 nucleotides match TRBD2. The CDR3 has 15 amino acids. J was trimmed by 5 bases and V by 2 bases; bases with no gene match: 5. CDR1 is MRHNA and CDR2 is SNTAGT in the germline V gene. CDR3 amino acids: CASSDIAGSHNEQFF. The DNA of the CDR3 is TGTGCCAGCAGTGACATAGCGGGGTCCCACAATGAGCAGTTCTTC.